A selection of T cell receptor beta chains follows, all from one sample in a study of cytomegalovirus exposure and HLA in healthy donors. Produced via immunoSEQ multiplex PCR; TCRdb's table is partial and in-frame only. There are hundreds of thousands of clones in the sample; around 89% occur only once, and less than 1.2% lies in the top ten. Material for sequencing was PBMCs. The receptors come from a woman younger than 35 in good health and CMV-seronegative. Both conserved end residues are part of each CDR3. Fields, in order: J gene, V gene, CDR3 protein.

>TRBJ2-1|TRBV6-1
CASIYGTPPGGEQFF
>TRBJ1-2|TRBV4-3
CASSQGPGFNYGYTF
>TRBJ2-5|TRBV5-1
CASSLGQGRETQYF
>TRBJ2-7|TRBV7-6
CASSSIAGGSYEQYF
>TRBJ1-5|TRBV5-8
CASSLEFVTGELPQHF
>TRBJ2-7|TRBV10-3
CAISEWAYEQYF
>TRBJ2-3|TRBV9
CASSGVRAGASTDTQYF
>TRBJ1-4|TRBV5-1
CASSLTGGVFSEKLFF
>TRBJ1-5|TRBV9
CASSRDRGSFQPQHF
>TRBJ2-1|TRBV5-6
CASSSRLAETSYNEQFF
>TRBJ2-1|TRBV11-2
CASSFFMGTRAPEQFF
>TRBJ2-1|TRBV19
CASSRTASEQFF
>TRBJ2-3|TRBV2
CATYGGGTDTQYF
>TRBJ2-3|TRBV5-1
CASSSGLAASTDTQYF
>TRBJ2-1|TRBV25-1
CASTLAGANEQFF
>TRBJ2-3|TRBV2
CASRTGFKDTQYF
>TRBJ1-4|TRBV7-6
CASSLGGERGEKLFF
>TRBJ2-7|TRBV7-3
CASSLPLAGGTYEQYF
>TRBJ2-3|TRBV14
CASSPYGGGTDTQYF
>TRBJ2-5|TRBV7-2
CASSQRQTQYF
>TRBJ2-6|TRBV7-8
CASSPAFGVSGANVLTF
>TRBJ1-3|TRBV10-3
CATSDYRGLNTIYF
>TRBJ2-3|TRBV9
CASSPTRLAGVTDTQYF
>TRBJ2-6|TRBV4-2
CASSHEREGGANVLTF
>TRBJ2-7|TRBV5-4
CASSLAGLTGLYEQYF
>TRBJ2-2|TRBV29-1
CSAIKNSLTGELFF
>TRBJ2-3|TRBV7-2
CASSLGVGRGPTDTQYF
>TRBJ2-3|TRBV5-1
CASSPPTGGDTDTQYF
>TRBJ2-7|TRBV7-3
CASSSVDRNEQYF
>TRBJ2-7|TRBV4-3
CASSQVMRGADNEQYF
>TRBJ1-4|TRBV4-1
CASSQAGADEKLFF
>TRBJ2-7|TRBV4-1
CASSRGLAPTYEQYF
>TRBJ2-1|TRBV13
CASSLRGGDYNEQFF
>TRBJ2-7|TRBV19
CASSIPGQSYEQYF
>TRBJ2-2|TRBV5-6
CASSLGPGQGAQGGELFF
>TRBJ2-7|TRBV29-1
CSVEMEVSYEQYF
>TRBJ1-5|TRBV4-3
CASSQDRVLRDQPQHF
>TRBJ2-5|TRBV6-1
CASKWLAGGETQYF
>TRBJ1-4|TRBV4-1
CATRRGRANEKLFF
>TRBJ2-7|TRBV5-5
CASSLSQGPAGSQYF
>TRBJ1-1|TRBV14
CASSRNRVNTEAFF
>TRBJ2-7|TRBV4-1
CASSQGHPGTSGRSPSYEQYF
>TRBJ2-7|TRBV10-2
CASGDRLPSYEQYF
>TRBJ1-3|TRBV15
CATSTQRGFSGNTIYF
>TRBJ2-7|TRBV29-1
CSGGGGTGFYEQYF
>TRBJ1-6|TRBV7-9
CASSSGGSPLHF
>TRBJ2-5|TRBV6-6
CASRLNGQHQETQYF
>TRBJ1-1|TRBV19
CASSMRVNTEAFF
>TRBJ2-2|TRBV6-5
CASSSGDTGELFF
>TRBJ2-7|TRBV7-9
CASSFWRTGENEQYF
>TRBJ1-1|TRBV27
CASSFAGAVEAFF
>TRBJ1-2|TRBV2
CASSEHLLNWDSYYGYTF
>TRBJ2-1|TRBV9
CASSEFQSTVSYNEQFF
>TRBJ1-5|TRBV6-1
CASSASGSSNQPQHF